This T cell receptor (beta chain) was sequenced for a study of CD8+CD57+ T cells in acquired aplastic anemia. As for the study in general: Roughly 3 ug was the average amount of DNA from sorted CD4+ and CD8+ cells. Mean read depth for CD4+ cells from healthy donors was around 11 million.

V gave up 1 base and J gave up 0 bases, with 12 bases separating them. The CDR3 has 16 amino acids. Germline assignment: CDR1 SEHNR and CDR2 FQNEAQ (reference sequence). This clonotype was seen repeatedly, ten times or more. Its cognate antigen is unknown. Profiles of TCR beta VDJ and CDR3 were generated from a genomic DNA template. A single record per CDR3 protein comes from TCRdb applying MiXCR to the reads. Of about 220,000 distinct CDR3 sequences in the sample, 34% were seen once. General observations from the study: Researchers report that 25 to 30 CD8+ CDR3 sequences appeared in both patients and controls. Patients did not significantly differ from controls in CD8+ Simpson's diversity.

The sequenced material came from sorted CD4+, CD8+, or CD8+CD57+ T cells (not recorded which) from PBMCs. The origin of this receptor is a human donor in good health, serving as a control. The chain links TRBV7-9 to TRBJ1-1; D not certain. This CDR3 reads CASSLVLWPLNTEAFF. In DNA form, the CDR3 reads TGTGCCAGCAGCTTAGTTCTTTGGCCCCTGAACACTGAAGCTTTCTTT.